Listed below are T cell receptor beta chains from one sample, sequenced in a study of tumor T cells in aggressive B-cell lymphoma. The table came from immunoSEQ multiplex PCR; TCRdb's copy has only in-frame clones and leaves some out. The repertoire holds about 9,000 clones, with 70% to 90% as singletons. Sequenced input: tumor tissue. The receptors shown here come from an adult with diffuse large B cell lymphoma. Both conserved end residues are part of each CDR3. A D gene is named only where the DNA matches it firmly. Size tells how often a clone was seen (once, few, many) or the class of an expanded clone, and some rows leave it out.

V: TRBV7-9
J: TRBJ2-2
D: TRBD1
size: NA
CDR3: CASSERQGINANTGELFF
DNA: TGTGCCAGCAGCGAGAGACAGGGGATAAACGCGAACACCGGGGAGCTGTTTTTT

V: TRBV29-1
J: TRBJ1-2
D: NA
size: NA
CDR3: CSARANYGYTF
DNA: TGCAGCGCCAGGGCAAACTATGGCTACACCTTC

V: TRBV30
J: TRBJ2-1
D: TRBD2
size: NA
CDR3: CAWNRGLAGDSDEQFF
DNA: TGTGCCTGGAATAGGGGACTAGCGGGGGACTCCGATGAGCAGTTCTTC

V: TRBV5-6
J: TRBJ2-3
D: NA
size: NA
CDR3: CASSFSTSTDTQYF
DNA: TGTGCCAGCAGCTTTTCCACTAGCACAGATACGCAGTATTTT

V: TRBV9
J: TRBJ1-2
D: TRBD1
size: NA
CDR3: CASSGQGYGYTF
DNA: TGTGCCAGCAGCGGACAGGGGTACGGCTACACCTTC

V: TRBV7-3
J: TRBJ2-1
D: TRBD2
size: NA
CDR3: CASSLTSGARLGEQFF
DNA: TGTGCCAGCAGCTTAACAAGCGGGGCTCGGTTAGGTGAGCAGTTCTTC

V: TRBV4-1
J: TRBJ1-5
D: TRBD1
size: NA
CDR3: CASSRGQGGNQPQHF
DNA: TGCGCCAGCAGTCGCGGACAGGGAGGCAATCAGCCCCAGCATTTT

V: TRBV10-3
J: TRBJ1-1
D: NA
size: NA
CDR3: CAISTDSMNTEAFF
DNA: TGTGCCATCAGTACTGACAGCATGAACACTGAAGCTTTCTTT

V: TRBV7-9
J: TRBJ1-1
D: NA
size: NA
CDR3: CASSLSYGVMNTEAFF
DNA: TGTGCCAGCAGCTTATCTTACGGGGTCATGAACACTGAAGCTTTCTTT

V: TRBV9
J: TRBJ2-6
D: TRBD2
size: NA
CDR3: CASSLRLAGGSWANVLTF
DNA: TGTGCCAGCAGCTTGAGACTAGCGGGGGGAAGTTGGGCCAACGTCCTGACTTTC

V: TRBV5-1
J: TRBJ1-2
D: TRBD1
size: NA
CDR3: CASSQVAGQDRYTF
DNA: TGCGCCAGCAGCCAGGTCGCGGGACAGGACCGCTACACCTTC

V: TRBV29-1
J: TRBJ2-1
D: NA
size: NA
CDR3: CSVAGLKNEQFF
DNA: TGCAGCGTCGCGGGACTGAAGAATGAGCAGTTCTTC

V: TRBV5-1
J: TRBJ2-5
D: NA
size: NA
CDR3: CASSLGGREQYF
DNA: TGCGCCAGCAGCTTGGGAGGAAGGGAGCAGTACTTC

V: TRBV9
J: TRBJ2-5
D: NA
size: NA
CDR3: CASSNQLGEETQYF
DNA: TGTGCCAGCAGCAACCAGCTAGGGGAAGAGACCCAGTACTTC

V: TRBV30
J: TRBJ1-2
D: NA
size: NA
CDR3: CAGTANYGYTF
DNA: TGTGCCGGGACTGCTAACTATGGCTACACCTTC

V: TRBV7-2
J: TRBJ2-4
D: TRBD2
size: NA
CDR3: CASRPSGGNIQYF
DNA: TGTGCCAGCAGACCAAGCGGGGGAAACATTCAGTACTTC

V: TRBV5-1
J: TRBJ2-7
D: TRBD1
size: once
CDR3: CASSSGQVEYEQYF
DNA: TGCGCCAGCAGCTCGGGACAGGTAGAATACGAGCAGTACTTC

V: TRBV29-1
J: TRBJ1-2
D: NA
size: NA
CDR3: CSVMGGTFYGYTF
DNA: TGCAGCGTTATGGGGGGTACATTCTATGGCTACACCTTC

V: TRBV5-1
J: TRBJ2-5
D: TRBD1
size: NA
CDR3: CASSPGQASETQYF
DNA: TGCGCCAGCAGCCCGGGACAGGCCTCAGAGACCCAGTACTTC

V: TRBV29-1
J: TRBJ2-7
D: TRBD1
size: NA
CDR3: CSVETGQESSYEQYF
DNA: TGCAGCGTTGAAACTGGACAGGAGAGCTCCTACGAGCAGTACTTC

V: TRBV5-1
J: TRBJ2-3
D: TRBD1
size: NA
CDR3: CASSLEGTGVTDTQYF
DNA: TGCGCCAGCAGCTTGGAAGGGACAGGGGTCACAGATACGCAGTATTTT

V: TRBV2
J: TRBJ1-5
D: NA
size: NA
CDR3: CASSQEDQPQHF
DNA: TGTGCCAGCAGCCAGGAGGATCAGCCCCAGCATTTT

V: TRBV30
J: TRBJ2-3
D: NA
size: NA
CDR3: CAFGGLVLSDTQYF
DNA: TGTGCTTTTGGAGGGCTGGTGTTATCAGATACGCAGTATTTT

V: TRBV13
J: TRBJ2-1
D: NA
size: NA
CDR3: CASSHRNSRYEQFF
DNA: TGTGCCAGCAGCCACCGAAATAGTCGCTATGAGCAGTTCTTC

V: TRBV10-3
J: TRBJ2-2
D: NA
size: NA
CDR3: CAIKDRYTGELFF
DNA: TGTGCCATCAAAGACAGGTACACCGGGGAGCTGTTTTTT

V: TRBV7-2
J: TRBJ2-7
D: TRBD1
size: NA
CDR3: CASSTGTGSYEQYF
DNA: TGTGCCAGCAGCACCGGGACAGGGTCCTACGAGCAGTACTTC

V: TRBV7-3
J: TRBJ2-1
D: NA
size: NA
CDR3: CASSIDSFFSSYNEQFF
DNA: TGTGCCAGCAGCATAGACTCGTTTTTCAGCTCCTACAATGAGCAGTTCTTC

V: TRBV9
J: TRBJ2-2
D: NA
size: NA
CDR3: CASSSAGTGELFF
DNA: TGTGCCAGCAGCTCGGCCGGGACCGGGGAGCTGTTTTTT

V: TRBV19
J: TRBJ2-2
D: NA
size: NA
CDR3: CASSIVSPGELFF
DNA: TGTGCCAGTAGTATAGTTAGTCCCGGGGAGCTGTTTTTT

V: TRBV30
J: TRBJ2-1
D: NA
size: NA
CDR3: CAWSVGDNEQFF
DNA: TGTGCCTGGAGTGTAGGGGACAATGAGCAGTTCTTC

V: TRBV4-2
J: TRBJ2-1
D: NA
size: NA
CDR3: CASSQAASADGGEQFF
DNA: TGTGCCAGCAGCCAAGCAGCTAGTGCGGATGGTGGTGAGCAGTTCTTC

V: TRBV2
J: TRBJ2-3
D: NA
size: NA
CDR3: CASSIYGEMRYF
DNA: TGTGCCAGCAGTATTTACGGGGAAATGAGGTATTTT

V: TRBV10-3
J: TRBJ2-7
D: NA
size: NA
CDR3: CAISEGAGAPLEQYF
DNA: TGTGCCATCAGTGAGGGTGCGGGGGCACCTCTTGAGCAGTACTTC

V: TRBV30
J: TRBJ2-7
D: TRBD1
size: NA
CDR3: CAWSGDRVEQYF
DNA: TGTGCCTGGAGTGGAGACAGGGTCGAGCAGTACTTC

V: TRBV5-1
J: TRBJ2-2
D: NA
size: NA
CDR3: CASSRWGGDTGELFF
DNA: TGCGCCAGCAGCCGATGGGGAGGAGACACCGGGGAGCTGTTTTTT

V: TRBV5-1
J: TRBJ2-1
D: TRBD1
size: NA
CDR3: CASSMGQEANEQFF
DNA: TGCGCCAGCAGCATGGGACAGGAGGCCAATGAGCAGTTCTTC

V: TRBV19
J: TRBJ2-2
D: TRBD2
size: NA
CDR3: CASSSLFGGNSGGPRVAGELFF
DNA: TGTGCCAGTAGCTCACTCTTCGGTGGGAATAGCGGGGGGCCAAGGGTCGCCGGGGAGCTGTTTTTT

V: TRBV25-1
J: TRBJ1-2
D: NA
size: once
CDR3: CASSEQGWNYGYTF
DNA: TGTGCCAGCAGTGAACAGGGATGGAACTATGGCTACACCTTC

V: TRBV7-2
J: TRBJ2-5
D: TRBD1
size: NA
CDR3: CASSVIGTAEETQYF
DNA: TGTGCCAGCAGCGTAATAGGGACAGCCGAAGAGACCCAGTACTTC

V: TRBV19
J: TRBJ2-1
D: NA
size: NA
CDR3: CASSRLQTGTSNEQFF
DNA: TGTGCCAGTAGTCGCCTCCAAACCGGGACAAGCAATGAGCAGTTCTTC

V: TRBV4-2
J: TRBJ2-5
D: NA
size: NA
CDR3: CASSLDKTQYF
DNA: TGTGCCAGCAGCCTCGACAAGACCCAGTACTTC

V: TRBV4-3
J: TRBJ2-3
D: NA
size: NA
CDR3: CASSLSWTETDTQYF
DNA: TGCGCCAGCAGCCTATCATGGACAGAGACAGATACGCAGTATTTT

V: TRBV14
J: TRBJ1-1
D: NA
size: NA
CDR3: CASSLGLEAFF
DNA: TGTGCCAGCAGCCTTGGACTAGAAGCTTTCTTT